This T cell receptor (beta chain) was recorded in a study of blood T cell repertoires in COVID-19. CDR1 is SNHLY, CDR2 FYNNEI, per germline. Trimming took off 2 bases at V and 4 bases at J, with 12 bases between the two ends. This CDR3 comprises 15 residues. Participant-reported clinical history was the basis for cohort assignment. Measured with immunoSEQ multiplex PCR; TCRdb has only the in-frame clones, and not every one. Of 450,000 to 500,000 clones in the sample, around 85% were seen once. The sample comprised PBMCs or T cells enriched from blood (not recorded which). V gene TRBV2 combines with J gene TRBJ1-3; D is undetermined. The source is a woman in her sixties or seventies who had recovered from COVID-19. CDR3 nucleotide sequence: TGTGCCAGCAGTGAATTCTACGGTCTCGGAAACACCATATATTTT. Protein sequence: CASSEFYGLGNTIYF.